The 7 T cell receptor beta chains below come from one sample, sequenced in a study of beta chain features in type 1 diabetes. TCRB transcripts that were expressed got sequenced, as all of the isolated RNA had been reverse transcribed. The protocol was immunoSEQ multiplex PCR, while the TCRdb copy is restricted to in-frame clones and leaves out a portion. The table has 150,000 to 200,000 clones, about 9.8% seen once. Specimen: central memory CD4+ T cells from blood. The receptors originated from a woman in her late teens or twenties in good health.

This clone was found a few times. V and J are TRBV18 and TRBJ2-5; the D gene is possibly TRBD2 (6 bases). Trimming stripped 1 base from V and 3 bases from J, with 12 bases between. The CDR3 is made up of 15 amino acids. Germline values: CDR1 KGHSH, CDR2 LQKENI. CDR3 sequence reads: CASSPLLGLEETQYF. In DNA, the CDR3 is TGTGCCAGCTCACCACTCCTGGGACTGGAAGAGACCCAGTACTTC.

This clone has only a few counts. V usage is TRBV2 and J usage is TRBJ1-2; possible D gene TRBD1, 5 bases. Trimming removed 3 bases from V and 7 bases from J, with 18 bases in between. The length of the CDR3 is 15 residues. Looked up from germline, CDR1 is SNHLY and CDR2 is FYNNEI. The CDR3, as DNA: TGTGCCAGCAGTGACCTCCAGGGCCGGGGGAGTGGCTACACCTTC. This codes for CASSDLQGRGSGYTF.

In this sample, this clone turned up a few times. The rearrangement links TRBV4-3 to TRBJ2-1; D uncertain. CDR3 size: 13 residues. V was clipped by 3 bases and J by 8 bases, with 11 bases between them. Germline V gives CDR1 LGHNA, CDR2 YSLEER. CDR3 amino acids: CASSQTGMHEQFF. The CDR3 region has the DNA TGCGCCAGCAGCCAGACTGGTATGCATGAGCAGTTCTTC.

The chain is built from TRBV5-5 and TRBJ2-1; D is unresolved. Deletions cut 1 base from V and 7 bases from J, with 6 bases between. CDR1 is SGHKS, CDR2 YYEKEE, per germline (reference sequence). The CDR3 covers 12 residues. CDR3 protein: CASSLTLNEQFF. CDR3 nucleotides: TGTGCCAGCAGCTTGACTTTAAATGAGCAGTTCTTC. Complete variable domain (other parts from reference TRBV5-5 and TRBJ2-1): DAGVTQSPTHLIKTRGQQVTLRCSPISGHKSVSWYQQVLGQGPQFIFQYYEKEERGRGNFPDRFSARQFPNYSSELNVNALLLGDSALYLCASSLTLNEQFFGPGTRLTVL.

The J gene is TRBJ1-1, the V gene TRBV11-1; no reliable D call. Trimming removed 5 bases from V and 1 base from J, with 8 bases in between. The CDR3 runs 13 residues. Germline CDR1 is SGHAT and CDR2 is FQDESV (reference sequence). CDR3 nucleotide sequence: TGTGCCAGCAGCGTAAACGGGAACACTGAAGCTTTCTTT. Translated, it gives CASSVNGNTEAFF.

This clone appeared a few times. V is TRBV5-6 and J is TRBJ1-2; 9 nucleotides match TRBD1. V was pared by 4 bases and J by 7 bases, with 5 bases of the junction left unmatched. Germline values: CDR1 SGHDT, CDR2 YYEEEE. The CDR3 length is 13 residues. The CDR3 bases are TGTGCCAGCAGCGTATACAGGGGGCCTGGCTACACCTTC. It encodes CASSVYRGPGYTF.

In this sample, this clone turned up a few times. The V gene is TRBV18, the J gene TRBJ2-1; 10 positions agree with TRBD1. This CDR3 has 18 residues. Germline-derived CDR1 and CDR2 are KGHSH and LQKENI. V was clipped by 1 base and J by 7 bases; unmatched bases: 13. Written as DNA, the CDR3 is TGTGCCAGCTCACCACGGGCACCGGGACAGGGGAGTAGTAATGAGCAGTTCTTC. Amino acids: CASSPRAPGQGSSNEQFF. The complete variable domain, with remaining parts taken from reference TRBV18 and TRBJ2-1, reads NAGVMQNPRHLVRRRGQEARLRCSPMKGHSHVYWYRQLPEEGLKFMVYLQKENIIDESGMPKERFSAEFPKEGPSILRIQQVVRGDSAAYFCASSPRAPGQGSSNEQFFGPGTRLTVL.